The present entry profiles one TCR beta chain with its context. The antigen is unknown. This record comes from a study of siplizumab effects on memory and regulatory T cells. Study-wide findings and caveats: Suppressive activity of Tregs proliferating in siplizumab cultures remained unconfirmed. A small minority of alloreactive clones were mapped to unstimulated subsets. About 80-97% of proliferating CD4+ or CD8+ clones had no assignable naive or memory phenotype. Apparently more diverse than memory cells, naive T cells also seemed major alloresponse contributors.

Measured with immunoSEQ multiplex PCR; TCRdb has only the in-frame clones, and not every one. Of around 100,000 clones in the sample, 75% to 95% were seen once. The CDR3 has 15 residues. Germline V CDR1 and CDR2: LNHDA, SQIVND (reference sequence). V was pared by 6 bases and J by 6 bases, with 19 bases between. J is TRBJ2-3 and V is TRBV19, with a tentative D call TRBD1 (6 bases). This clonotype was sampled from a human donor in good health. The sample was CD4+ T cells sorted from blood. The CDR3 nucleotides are TGTGCCAGTAGAGTAGGACAGAATATTCAGGATACGCAGTATTTT. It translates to CASRVGQNIQDTQYF.